This TCR beta chain was sequenced in a study of blood T cell repertoires in COVID-19 (dated by TCRdb to the early 2020s). Concerning the study at large: Samples from collaborators originated in the United States, Italy and Spain and spanned both the acute and convalescent phases of COVID-19. The material from the prospective study consisted of cDNA or gDNA derived from T cells, B-cell-depleted T cells, or PBMCs. Subjects who had been exposed to COVID-19, were actively infected with it, or had recovered from it provided the deeply sampled blood TCRbeta repertoires that made up the dataset. The repertoires were released in a freely available public database meant as a resource for research on the immune response to SARS-CoV-2. Samples were obtained from the ongoing ImmuneRACE study (first 160 participants) and from over 1,000 subjects provided by 6 global collaborators. The sample metadata nearly always contained a de-identified subject ID, COVID-19 status, age in years and sex. Where HLA class I and class II types were available, the types were taken from metadata supplied by the sample provider, not from assay-based typing.

Whole blood was collected in K2EDTA tubes by collaborating institutions according to the institutions' own protocols. For TCRbeta analysis, collaborators shipped samples in one of three forms: frozen whole blood, isolated PBMCs, or DNA extracted from either of those sample types. TCRbeta CDR3 regions were amplified from genomic DNA using the immunoSEQ Assay, a bias-controlled multiplex PCR. As for how the authors treated the data: Nucleated cell counts per sample were estimated from amplification of reference gene primers within the assay. To quantify the absolute abundance of each unique TCRbeta CDR3 rearrangement, sequence reads were collapsed and filtered. For each sample, productive Simpson clonality was calculated by taking the square root of Simpson's diversity index across productive rearrangements. Entries here come from immuneACCESS through TCRdb and include only in-frame sequences with V and J called. Some clones fail to appear in such tables; in the studies checked, an unresolved V gene covers under half of the shortfall, and the cause of the remainder is unknown. Clone size and the V and J calls come from that table; the DNA yielded D and trimming. This sample has 280,000 or so clones in its table, and about 85% of those were observed once. 13% of the sample comes from the top ten.

Study-level results and caveats: The amount of clinical and demographic metadata varied by source and participant and was provided uncurated.

Comments on this clone: Its antigen is unknown. Per-base quality was not reported, and no clone a single base away is much larger than it.

Trimmed from V: 0 bases; trimmed from J: 11 bases; junction bases lacking a gene match: 5. Including the terminal cysteine and phenylalanine, the CDR3 comprises 15 residues. CDR3 DNA is the only sequence kept; it has 45 bases, read in frame from the first base. According to the germline V gene (reference sequence), CDR1 reads SEHNR and CDR2 reads FQNEAQ. Recombination connected TRBV7-9 to TRBJ2-6, and 9 junction bases match TRBD1. The origin of this receptor is a human donor in a cohort sampled during active COVID-19. Sequenced sample: peripheral blood. The DNA sequence follows: TGTGCCAGCAGCTTAGCGGGGGGACAGGGCGACGTCCTGACTTTC. Its translation is CASSLAGGQGDVLTF.